The 13 T cell receptor beta chains below were found in one sample sequenced in a study of CD8 T cells in ankylosing spondylitis (TCRdb year 2017). Library preparation used 5' RACE. These reads were obtained on an Illumina HiSeq 2500. TCRdb took the public reads, trimmed them with fastp at Q25, ran MiXCR for clone calling and kept in-frame beta chains. Rows matching on CDR3 protein sequence are summarized as one entry with the most common DNA and genes. The sample contains approximately 140,000 distinct CDR3 sequences, roughly 44% of them found a single time. Of the sample, around 15% is held by the ten largest clones. Material for sequencing was synovial fluid, either unsorted or a sorted T cell fraction (not recorded which). Receptor source: a male donor with ankylosing spondylitis.

There are many counts of this clonotype. This chain connects TRBV10-3 to TRBJ1-2; no reliable D call. Germline loops: CDR1 ENHRY, CDR2 SYGVKD. The CDR3 sequence is 13 residues long. V gave up 4 bases and J gave up 4 bases, with 10 bases separating them. This CDR3 reads CAISVGRSYGYTF. The CDR3 DNA follows: TGTGCCATCAGTGTTGGACGGTCCTATGGCTACACCTTC.

The table lists this clonotype with a few counts. The CDR3 nucleotides read TGTGCCAGCAGTTACCGAACTAGCGGTAGTACCGGGGAGCTGTTTTTT. It specifies CASSYRTSGSTGELFF. The chain employs TRBV6-5 and TRBJ2-2; 8 nucleotides agree with TRBD2. Germline V gives CDR1 MNHEY, CDR2 SVGAGI. The ends lost 2 bases at V and 5 bases at J; junction bases unmatched: 7. This CDR3 is built from 16 residues.

This clonotype was picked up a small number of times. The chain recombines TRBV13 with TRBJ1-2, with a weak D call TRBD1 (5 bases). This CDR3 contains 13 residues. Per the germline V gene, CDR1 is PRHDT and CDR2 is FYEKMQ (reference sequence). Trimming shortened V by 6 bases and J by 3 bases, and 11 bases separated the two germline ends. CDR3 residues: CASSIGRDYGYTF. CDR3 DNA: TGTGCCAGCAGTATAGGCAGGGACTATGGCTACACCTTC.

The chain couples TRBV5-5 to TRBJ1-1; unclear D gene. V was pared by 3 bases and J by 10 bases, with 19 bases between. The CDR3 is 14 amino acids. The germline CDR1 and CDR2 sequences are SGHKS and YYEKEE (reference sequence). Here the CDR3 DNA reads TGTGCCAGCAGCTCACCTGGGTTAGGGCCTCGAGCTTTCTTT. Translated, it gives CASSSPGLGPRAFF.

J is TRBJ2-1 and V is TRBV4-1; D is possibly TRBD2 (5 bases). Trimming stripped 4 bases from V and 9 bases from J, with 13 bases between. This CDR3 has 13 amino acids. Germline loops: CDR1 MGHRA, CDR2 YSYEKL. The CDR3 reads CASSPLVRGEQFF. As DNA, the CDR3 is TGCGCCAGCAGCCCACTAGTTCGGGGTGAGCAGTTCTTC.

The chain combines TRBV5-5 with TRBJ2-3; the D is unclear. The CDR3 is 15 amino acids. The germline V gene has CDR1 SGHKS and CDR2 YYEKEE (reference sequence). Trimming took 2 bases from V and 0 from J, leaving 10 bases between them. In DNA, the CDR3 is TGTGCCAGCAGCTTCGAGCGAACTAGCACAGATACGCAGTATTTT. This codes for CASSFERTSTDTQYF.

This clonotype was detected only a few times. V usage is TRBV7-3 and J usage is TRBJ1-1; 10 positions agree with TRBD1. CDR1 SGHTA and CDR2 FQGTGA come from the germline V gene. CDR3 length equals 15 residues. V was pared by 4 bases and J by 4 bases, with 6 bases of the junction left unmatched. DNA of the CDR3: TGTGCCAGCAGCTCCGGGACAGGGGAAAGCACTGAAGCTTTCTTT. This codes for CASSSGTGESTEAFF.

This clonotype was found a few times. V is TRBV2 and J is TRBJ2-7; no reliable D call. This CDR3 is built from 12 residues. V lost 1 base and J 3 bases, leaving 4 bases between the germline ends. CDR1 SNHLY and CDR2 FYNNEI come from the germline V gene. CDR3 sequence: CASSEGNYEQYF. CDR3 in DNA: TGTGCCAGCAGTGAAGGAAACTACGAGCAGTACTTC.

In this sample, this clonotype turned up many times. The V and J genes are TRBV6-5 and TRBJ2-3; D is undetermined. CDR1 is MNHEY, CDR2 SVGAGI, per germline. The CDR3 has 13 amino acids. The V end was cut by 2 bases, the J end by 0 bases, with 3 bases between. The DNA for the CDR3 is TGTGCCAGCAGTTACGTTAGCACAGATACGCAGTATTTT. It yields the protein CASSYVSTDTQYF.

This chain links TRBV20-1 with TRBJ2-1, with TRBD2 matching 10 bases. This CDR3 has 17 amino acids. Germline CDR1 reads DFQATT; CDR2 reads SNEGSKA (reference sequence). V lost 0 bases, J lost 1 base, and 6 bases stayed unmatched. The CDR3 protein is CSARDRSGRKSYNEQFF. The CDR3 coding sequence is TGCAGTGCTAGAGATCGTAGCGGGAGGAAATCCTACAATGAGCAGTTCTTC.

This clonotype was detected only a few times. The CDR3 spells CATSLRSHSSYNEQFF. The DNA for the CDR3 is TGTGCCACTTCTTTAAGGAGCCATAGCTCCTACAATGAGCAGTTCTTC. The chain combines TRBV12-3 or TRBV12-4 with TRBJ2-1; D not certain. The CDR3 contains 16 residues. The germline V and J ends were trimmed by 10 bases and 0 bases, with 19 bases remaining between them.

CDR3: CASMTPYNEQFF. CDR3 sequence (DNA): TGTGCCAGCATGACCCCCTACAATGAGCAGTTCTTC. The chain employs TRBV27 and TRBJ2-1; D gene ambiguous. The CDR3 extends over 12 amino acids. With 7 bases removed from V and 2 bases from J, the gap between germline ends came to 6 bases. Germline V gives CDR1 MNHEY, CDR2 SMNVEV (reference sequence).

The genes are TRBV7-6 and TRBJ1-4, with no clear D. V lost 0 bases and J lost 7, with 21 bases in between. The CDR3 runs 18 residues. Germline assignment: CDR1 SGHVS and CDR2 FNYEAQ. The CDR3 region is CASSLAPLRAGLREKLFF. CDR3 in DNA: TGTGCCAGCAGCTTAGCGCCCTTACGGGCTGGGCTTCGTGAAAAACTGTTTTTT. The whole variable domain, remainder taken from reference TRBV7-6 and TRBJ1-4, is GAGVSQSPRYKVTKRGQDVALRCDPISGHVSLYWYRQALGQGPEFLTYFNYEAQQDKSGLPNDRFSAERPEGSISTLTIQRTEQRDSAMYRCASSLAPLRAGLREKLFFGSGTQLSVL.